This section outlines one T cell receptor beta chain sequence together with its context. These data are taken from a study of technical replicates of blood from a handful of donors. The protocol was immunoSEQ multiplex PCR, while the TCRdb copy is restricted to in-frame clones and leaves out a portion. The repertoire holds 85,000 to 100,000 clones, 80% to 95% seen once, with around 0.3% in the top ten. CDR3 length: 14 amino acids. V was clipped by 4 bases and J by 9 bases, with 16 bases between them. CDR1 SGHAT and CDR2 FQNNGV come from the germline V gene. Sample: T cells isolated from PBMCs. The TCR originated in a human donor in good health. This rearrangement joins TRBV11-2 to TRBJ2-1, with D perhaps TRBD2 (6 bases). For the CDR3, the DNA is TGTGCCAGCAGCTCGGATCCGATGGGAGGTGAGCAGTTCTTC. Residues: CASSSDPMGGEQFF.